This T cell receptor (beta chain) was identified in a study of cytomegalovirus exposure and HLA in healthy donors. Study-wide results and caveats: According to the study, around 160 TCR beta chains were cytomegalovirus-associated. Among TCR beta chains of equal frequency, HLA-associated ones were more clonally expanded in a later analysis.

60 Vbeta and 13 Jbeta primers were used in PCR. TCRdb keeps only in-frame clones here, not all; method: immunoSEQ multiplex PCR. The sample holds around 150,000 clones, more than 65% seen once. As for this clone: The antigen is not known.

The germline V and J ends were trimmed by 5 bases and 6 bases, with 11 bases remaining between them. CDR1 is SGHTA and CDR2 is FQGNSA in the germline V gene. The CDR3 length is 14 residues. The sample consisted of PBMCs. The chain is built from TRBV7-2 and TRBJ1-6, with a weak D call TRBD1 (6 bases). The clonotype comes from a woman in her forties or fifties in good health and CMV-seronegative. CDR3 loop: CASSVARGNSPLHF. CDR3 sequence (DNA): TGTGCCAGCAGCGTGGCCAGGGGTAATTCACCCCTCCACTTT. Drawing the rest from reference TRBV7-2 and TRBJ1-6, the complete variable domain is GAGVSQSPSNKVTEKGKDVELRCDPISGHTALYWYRQSLGQGLEFLIYFQGNSAPDKSGLPSDRFSAERTGGSVSTLTIQRTQQEDSAVYLCASSVARGNSPLHFGNGTRLTVT.